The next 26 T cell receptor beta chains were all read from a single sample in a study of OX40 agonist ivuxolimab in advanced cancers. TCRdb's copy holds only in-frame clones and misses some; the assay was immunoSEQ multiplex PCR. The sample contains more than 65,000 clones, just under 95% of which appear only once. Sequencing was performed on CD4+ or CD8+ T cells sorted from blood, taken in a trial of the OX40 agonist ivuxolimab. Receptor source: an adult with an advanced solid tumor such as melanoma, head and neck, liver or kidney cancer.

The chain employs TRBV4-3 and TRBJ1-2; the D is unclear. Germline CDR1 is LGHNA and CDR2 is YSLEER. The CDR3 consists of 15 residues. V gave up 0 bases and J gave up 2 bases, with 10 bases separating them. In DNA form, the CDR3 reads TGCGCCAGCAGCCAAGAACCGTCCTCCAACTATGGCTACACCTTC. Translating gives CASSQEPSSNYGYTF.

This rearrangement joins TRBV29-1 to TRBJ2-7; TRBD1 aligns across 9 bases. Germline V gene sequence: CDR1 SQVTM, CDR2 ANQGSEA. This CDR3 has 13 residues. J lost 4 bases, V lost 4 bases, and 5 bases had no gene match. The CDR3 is CSVASGTGYEQYF. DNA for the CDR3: TGCAGCGTTGCATCCGGGACAGGGTACGAGCAGTACTTC.

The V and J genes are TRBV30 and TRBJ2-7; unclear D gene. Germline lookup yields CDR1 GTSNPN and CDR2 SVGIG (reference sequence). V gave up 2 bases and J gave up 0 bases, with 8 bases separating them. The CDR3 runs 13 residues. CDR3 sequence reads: CAWSLALSYEQYF. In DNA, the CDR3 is TGTGCCTGGAGTCTTGCTCTCTCCTACGAGCAGTACTTC.

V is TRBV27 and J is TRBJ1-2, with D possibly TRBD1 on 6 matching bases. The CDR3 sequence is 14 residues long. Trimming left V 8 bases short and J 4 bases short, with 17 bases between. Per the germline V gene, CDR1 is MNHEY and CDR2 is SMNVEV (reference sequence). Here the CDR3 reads CASANRVESYGYTF. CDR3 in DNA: TGTGCCAGCGCGAACAGGGTGGAAAGCTATGGCTACACCTTC.

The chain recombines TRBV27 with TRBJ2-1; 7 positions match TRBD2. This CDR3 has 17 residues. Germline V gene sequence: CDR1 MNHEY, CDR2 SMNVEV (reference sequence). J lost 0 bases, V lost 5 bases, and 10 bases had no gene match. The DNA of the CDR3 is TGTGCCAGCAGTCCCCCCCGGGGGGTAAGCTCCTACAATGAGCAGTTCTTC. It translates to CASSPPRGVSSYNEQFF.

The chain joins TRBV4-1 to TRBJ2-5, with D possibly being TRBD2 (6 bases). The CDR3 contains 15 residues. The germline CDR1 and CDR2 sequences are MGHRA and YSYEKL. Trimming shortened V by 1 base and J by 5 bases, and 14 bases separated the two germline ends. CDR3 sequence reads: CASSQVPTAGETQYF. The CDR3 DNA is TGCGCCAGCAGCCAAGTCCCAACGGCGGGGGAGACCCAGTACTTC.

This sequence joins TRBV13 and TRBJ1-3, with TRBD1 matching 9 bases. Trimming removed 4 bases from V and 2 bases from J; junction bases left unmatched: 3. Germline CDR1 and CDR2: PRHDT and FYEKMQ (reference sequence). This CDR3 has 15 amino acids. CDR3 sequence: CASSSDRGPGNTIYF. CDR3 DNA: TGTGCCAGCAGCTCGGACAGGGGACCTGGAAACACCATATATTTT.

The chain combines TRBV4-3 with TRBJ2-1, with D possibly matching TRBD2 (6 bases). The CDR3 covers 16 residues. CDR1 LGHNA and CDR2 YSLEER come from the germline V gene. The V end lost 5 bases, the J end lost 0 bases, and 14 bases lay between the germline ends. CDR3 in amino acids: CASSDVAVSSYNEQFF. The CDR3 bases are TGCGCCAGCAGCGACGTAGCGGTTAGCTCCTACAATGAGCAGTTCTTC.

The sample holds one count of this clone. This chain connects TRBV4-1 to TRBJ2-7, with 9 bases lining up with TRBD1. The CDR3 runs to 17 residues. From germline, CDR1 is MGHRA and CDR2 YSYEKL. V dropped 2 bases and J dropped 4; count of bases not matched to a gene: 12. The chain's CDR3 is CASSQTNGQGIEYEQYF. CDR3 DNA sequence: TGCGCCAGCAGCCAAACAAATGGACAGGGGATCGAGTACGAGCAGTACTTC.

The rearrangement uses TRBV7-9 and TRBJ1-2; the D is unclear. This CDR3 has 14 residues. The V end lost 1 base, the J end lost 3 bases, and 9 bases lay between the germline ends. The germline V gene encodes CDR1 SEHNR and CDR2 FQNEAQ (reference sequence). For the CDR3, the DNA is TGTGCCAGCAGCTTAGTCTCCTCGGACTATGGCTACACCTTC. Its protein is CASSLVSSDYGYTF.

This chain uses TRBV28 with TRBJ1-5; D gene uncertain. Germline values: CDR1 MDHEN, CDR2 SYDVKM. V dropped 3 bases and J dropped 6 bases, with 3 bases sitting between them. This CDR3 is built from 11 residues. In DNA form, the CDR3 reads TGTGCCAGCAGTTTGGGTCAGCCCCAGCATTTT. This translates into CASSLGQPQHF.

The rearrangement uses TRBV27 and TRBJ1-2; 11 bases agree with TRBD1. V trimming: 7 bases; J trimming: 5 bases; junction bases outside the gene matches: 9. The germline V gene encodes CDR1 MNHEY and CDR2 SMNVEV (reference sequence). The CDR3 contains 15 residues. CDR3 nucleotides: TGTGCCAGCACGTCCGGGACAGGGGGAATTTATGGCTACACCTTC. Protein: CASTSGTGGIYGYTF.

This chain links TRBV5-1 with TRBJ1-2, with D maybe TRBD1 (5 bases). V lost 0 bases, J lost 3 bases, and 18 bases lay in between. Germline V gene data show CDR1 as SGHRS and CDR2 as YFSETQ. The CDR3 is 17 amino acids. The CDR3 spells CASSLVPGGAPDYGYTF. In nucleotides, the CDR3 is TGCGCCAGCAGCTTGGTCCCCGGAGGGGCGCCGGACTATGGCTACACCTTC.

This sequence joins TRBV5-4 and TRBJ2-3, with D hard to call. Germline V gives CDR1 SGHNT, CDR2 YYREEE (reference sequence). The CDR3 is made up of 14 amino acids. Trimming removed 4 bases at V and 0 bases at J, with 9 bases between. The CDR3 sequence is CASSQIGSTDTQYF. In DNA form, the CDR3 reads TGTGCCAGCAGCCAAATAGGAAGCACAGATACGCAGTATTTT. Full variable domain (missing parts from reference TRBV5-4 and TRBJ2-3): ETGVTQSPTHLIKTRGQQVTLRCSSQSGHNTVSWYQQALGQGPQFIFQYYREEENGRGNFPPRFSGLQFPNYSSELNVNALELDDSALYLCASSQIGSTDTQYFGPGTRLTVL.

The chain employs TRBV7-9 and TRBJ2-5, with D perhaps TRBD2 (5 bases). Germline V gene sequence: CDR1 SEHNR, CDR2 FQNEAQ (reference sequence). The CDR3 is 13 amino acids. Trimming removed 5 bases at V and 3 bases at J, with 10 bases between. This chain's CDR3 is CASSPDFEETQYF. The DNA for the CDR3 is TGTGCCAGCAGCCCGGACTTTGAAGAGACCCAGTACTTC.

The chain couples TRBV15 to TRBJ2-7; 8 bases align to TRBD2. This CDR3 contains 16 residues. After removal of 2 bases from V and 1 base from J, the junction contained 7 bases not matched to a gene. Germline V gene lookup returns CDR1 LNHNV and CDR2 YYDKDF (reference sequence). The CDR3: CATSRPTSDASYEQYF. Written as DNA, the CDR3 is TGTGCCACCAGCAGACCGACTAGCGATGCTTCCTACGAGCAGTACTTC.

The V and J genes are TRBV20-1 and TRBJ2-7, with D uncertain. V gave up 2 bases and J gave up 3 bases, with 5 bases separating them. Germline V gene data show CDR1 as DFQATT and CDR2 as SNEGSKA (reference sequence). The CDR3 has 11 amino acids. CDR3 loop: CSARQDYEQYF. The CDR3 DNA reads TGCAGTGCTAGACAGGACTACGAGCAGTACTTC.

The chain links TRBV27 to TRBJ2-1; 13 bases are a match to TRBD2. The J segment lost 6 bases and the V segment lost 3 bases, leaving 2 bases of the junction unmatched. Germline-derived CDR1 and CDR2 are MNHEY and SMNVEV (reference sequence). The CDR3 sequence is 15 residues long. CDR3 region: CASSFTSGGVNEQFF. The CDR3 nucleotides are TGTGCCAGCAGTTTTACTAGCGGGGGGGTCAATGAGCAGTTCTTC.

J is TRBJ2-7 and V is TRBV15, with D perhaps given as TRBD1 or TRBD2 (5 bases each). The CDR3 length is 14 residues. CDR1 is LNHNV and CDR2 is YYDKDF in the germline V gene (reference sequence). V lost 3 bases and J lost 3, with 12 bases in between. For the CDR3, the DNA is TGTGCCACCAGCAGGGGGACGGACTTCTACGAGCAGTACTTC. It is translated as CATSRGTDFYEQYF. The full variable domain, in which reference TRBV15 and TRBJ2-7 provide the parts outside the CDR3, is DAMVIQNPRYQVTQFGKPVTLSCSQTLNHNVMYWYQQKSSQAPKLLFHYYDKDFNNEADTPDNFQSRRPNTSFCFLDIRSPGLGDTAMYLCATSRGTDFYEQYFGPGTRLTVT.

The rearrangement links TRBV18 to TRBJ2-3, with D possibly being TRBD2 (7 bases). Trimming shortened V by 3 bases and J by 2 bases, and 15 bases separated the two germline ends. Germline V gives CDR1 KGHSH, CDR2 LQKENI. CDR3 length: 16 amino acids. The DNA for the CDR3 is TGTGCCAGCTCACCGCGTGCCGGGGGGCACACAGATACGCAGTATTTT. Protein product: CASSPRAGGHTDTQYF.

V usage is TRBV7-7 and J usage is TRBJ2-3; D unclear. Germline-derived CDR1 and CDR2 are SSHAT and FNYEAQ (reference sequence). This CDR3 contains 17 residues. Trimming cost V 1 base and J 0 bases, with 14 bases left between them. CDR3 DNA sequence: TGTGCCAGCAGCTTAGGACCGGACGGAGACAGCACAGATACGCAGTATTTT. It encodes CASSLGPDGDSTDTQYF.

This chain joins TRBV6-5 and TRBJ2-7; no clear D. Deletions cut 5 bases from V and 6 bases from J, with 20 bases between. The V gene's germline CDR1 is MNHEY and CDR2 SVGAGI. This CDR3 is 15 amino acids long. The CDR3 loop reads CASSPFTPPVPEQYF. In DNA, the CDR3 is TGTGCCAGCAGTCCATTTACTCCCCCTGTCCCCGAGCAGTACTTC.

The CDR3: CASSFITLNTEAFF. DNA of the CDR3: TGTGCCAGCAGCTTCATCACATTGAACACTGAAGCTTTCTTT. V is TRBV7-9 and J is TRBJ1-1; D uncertain. The ends were cut back, 3 bases at V and 0 bases at J, with 8 bases in the middle. Looked up from germline, CDR1 is SEHNR and CDR2 is FQNEAQ (reference sequence). The CDR3 spans 14 residues. Looking up the rest from reference TRBV7-9 and TRBJ1-1 gives the full variable domain: DTGVSQNPRHKITKRGQNVTFRCDPISEHNRLYWYRQTLGQGPEFLTYFQNEAQLEKSRLLSDRFSAERPKGSFSTLEIQRTEQGDSAMYLCASSFITLNTEAFFGQGTRLTVV.

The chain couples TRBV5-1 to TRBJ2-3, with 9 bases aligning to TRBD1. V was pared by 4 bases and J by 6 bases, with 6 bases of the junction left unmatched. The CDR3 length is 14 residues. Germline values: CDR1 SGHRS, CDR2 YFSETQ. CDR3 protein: CASSGDREGDTQYF. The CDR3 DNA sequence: TGCGCCAGCAGCGGGGACAGGGAGGGGGATACGCAGTATTTT. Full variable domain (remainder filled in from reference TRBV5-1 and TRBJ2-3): KAGVTQTPRYLIKTRGQQVTLSCSPISGHRSVSWYQQTPGQGLQFLFEYFSETQRNKGNFPGRFSGRQFSNSRSEMNVSTLELGDSALYLCASSGDREGDTQYFGPGTRLTVL.

The CDR3 loop is CASSFIPTPEQFF. CDR3 sequence (DNA): TGTGCCAGCAGCTTTATACCGACTCCAGAGCAGTTCTTC. The V gene is TRBV7-2, the J gene TRBJ2-1, with D uncertain. V shed 3 bases and J shed 10 bases, with 13 bases lying between them. The CDR3 has 13 amino acids. Germline assignment: CDR1 SGHTA and CDR2 FQGNSA.

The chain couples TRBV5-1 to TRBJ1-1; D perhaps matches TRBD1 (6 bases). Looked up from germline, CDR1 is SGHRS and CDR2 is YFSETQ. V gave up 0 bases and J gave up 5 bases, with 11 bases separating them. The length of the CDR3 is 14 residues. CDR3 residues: CASSLVRGGTEAFF. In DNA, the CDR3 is TGCGCCAGCAGCTTGGTCAGGGGAGGGACTGAAGCTTTCTTT.